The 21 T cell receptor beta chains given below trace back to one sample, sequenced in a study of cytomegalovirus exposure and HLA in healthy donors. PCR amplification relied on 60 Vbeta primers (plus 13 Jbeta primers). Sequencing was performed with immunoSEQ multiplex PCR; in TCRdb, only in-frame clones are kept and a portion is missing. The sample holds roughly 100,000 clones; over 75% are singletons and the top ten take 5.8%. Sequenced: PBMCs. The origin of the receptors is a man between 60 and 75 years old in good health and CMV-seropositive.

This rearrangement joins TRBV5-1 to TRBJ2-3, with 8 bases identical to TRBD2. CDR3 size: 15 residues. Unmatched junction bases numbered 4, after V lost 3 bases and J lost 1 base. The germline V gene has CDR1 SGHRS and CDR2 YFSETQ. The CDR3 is CASSSGGSGTDTQYF. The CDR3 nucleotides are TGCGCCAGCAGCTCGGGAGGGAGTGGCACAGATACGCAGTATTTT.

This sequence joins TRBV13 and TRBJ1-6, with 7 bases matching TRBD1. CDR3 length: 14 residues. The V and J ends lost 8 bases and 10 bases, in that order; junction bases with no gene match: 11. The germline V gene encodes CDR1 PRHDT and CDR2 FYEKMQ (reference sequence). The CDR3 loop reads CASRWKGAGSPLHF. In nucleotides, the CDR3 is TGTGCCAGCCGCTGGAAGGGGGCAGGGTCACCCCTCCACTTT.

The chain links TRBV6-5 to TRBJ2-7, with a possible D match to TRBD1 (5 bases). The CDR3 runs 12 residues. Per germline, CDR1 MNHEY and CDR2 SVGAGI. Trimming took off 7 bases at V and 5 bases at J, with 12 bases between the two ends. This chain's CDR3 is CASMKGWHEQYF. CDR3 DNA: TGTGCCAGCATGAAGGGGTGGCACGAGCAGTACTTC.

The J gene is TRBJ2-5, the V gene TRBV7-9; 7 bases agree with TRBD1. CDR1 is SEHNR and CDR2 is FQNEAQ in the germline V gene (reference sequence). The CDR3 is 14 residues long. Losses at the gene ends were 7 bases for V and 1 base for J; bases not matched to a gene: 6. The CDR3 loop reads CASIEGTAQETQYF. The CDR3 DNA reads TGTGCCAGCATTGAGGGGACAGCCCAAGAGACCCAGTACTTC.

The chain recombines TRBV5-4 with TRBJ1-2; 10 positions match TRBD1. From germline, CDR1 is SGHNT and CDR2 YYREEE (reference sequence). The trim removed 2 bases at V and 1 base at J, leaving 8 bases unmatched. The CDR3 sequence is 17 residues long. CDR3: CASSFLRQGARNYGYTF. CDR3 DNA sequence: TGTGCCAGCAGCTTCCTTAGACAGGGGGCGCGTAACTATGGCTACACCTTC.

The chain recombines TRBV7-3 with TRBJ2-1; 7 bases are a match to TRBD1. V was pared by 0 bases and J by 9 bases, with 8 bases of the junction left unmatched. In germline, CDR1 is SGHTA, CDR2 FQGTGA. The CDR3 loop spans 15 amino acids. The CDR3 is CASSLTRTGNGEQFF. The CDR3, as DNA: TGTGCCAGCAGCTTAACTCGGACAGGTAACGGTGAGCAGTTCTTC.

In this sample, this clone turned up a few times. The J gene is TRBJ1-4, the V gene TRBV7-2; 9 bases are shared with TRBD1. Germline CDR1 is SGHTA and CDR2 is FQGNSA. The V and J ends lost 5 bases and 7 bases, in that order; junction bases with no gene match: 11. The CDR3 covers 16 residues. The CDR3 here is CASSPPGQGWGEKLFF. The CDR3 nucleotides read TGTGCCAGCAGCCCCCCCGGACAGGGGTGGGGTGAAAAACTGTTTTTT.

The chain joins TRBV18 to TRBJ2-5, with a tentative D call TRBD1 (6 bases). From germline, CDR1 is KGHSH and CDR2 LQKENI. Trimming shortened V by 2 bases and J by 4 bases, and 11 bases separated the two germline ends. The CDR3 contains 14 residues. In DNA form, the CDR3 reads TGTGCCAGCTCACCAGTGGCAGGGGTAGAGACCCAGTACTTC. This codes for CASSPVAGVETQYF.

The CDR3 DNA reads TGTGCCAGCACCCCGGGACAGGGGATTGTCACTGAAGCTTTCTTT. This sequence encodes CASTPGQGIVTEAFF. V gene TRBV6-1 combines with J gene TRBJ1-1; TRBD1 matches 10 bases. This CDR3 contains 15 residues. Germline V gene data show CDR1 as MNHNS and CDR2 as SASEGT. The J segment lost 4 bases and the V segment lost 7 bases, leaving 9 bases of the junction unmatched.

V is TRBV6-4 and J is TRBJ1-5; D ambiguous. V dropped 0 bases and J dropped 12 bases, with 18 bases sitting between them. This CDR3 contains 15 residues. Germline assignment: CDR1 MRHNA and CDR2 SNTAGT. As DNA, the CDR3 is TGTGCCAGCAGTGACTCGAAGTCAGGCCCAATTCACCAGCATTTT. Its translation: CASSDSKSGPIHQHF.

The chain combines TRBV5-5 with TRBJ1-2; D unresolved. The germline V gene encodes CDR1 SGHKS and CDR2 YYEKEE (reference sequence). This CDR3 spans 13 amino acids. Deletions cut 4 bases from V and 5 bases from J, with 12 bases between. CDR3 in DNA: TGTGCCAGCAGCGTAGCGTTTGGGTATGGCTACACCTTC. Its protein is CASSVAFGYGYTF.

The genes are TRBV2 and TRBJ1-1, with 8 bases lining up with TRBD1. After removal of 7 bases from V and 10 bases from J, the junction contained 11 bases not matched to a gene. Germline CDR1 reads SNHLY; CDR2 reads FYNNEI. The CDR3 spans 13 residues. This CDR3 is CASIGQGRVSAFF. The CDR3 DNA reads TGTGCCAGCATTGGACAGGGTCGGGTTTCAGCTTTCTTT.

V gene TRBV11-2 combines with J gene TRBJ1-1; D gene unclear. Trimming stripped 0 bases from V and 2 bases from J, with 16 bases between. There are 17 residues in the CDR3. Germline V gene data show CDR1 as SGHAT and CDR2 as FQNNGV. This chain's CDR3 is CASSLDWGGQPNTEAFF. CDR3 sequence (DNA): TGTGCCAGCAGCTTAGATTGGGGAGGGCAGCCAAACACTGAAGCTTTCTTT.

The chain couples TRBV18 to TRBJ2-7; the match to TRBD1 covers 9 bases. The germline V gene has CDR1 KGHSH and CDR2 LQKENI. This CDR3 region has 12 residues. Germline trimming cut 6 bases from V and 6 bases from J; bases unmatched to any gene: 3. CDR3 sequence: CASSWTGVEQYF. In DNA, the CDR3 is TGTGCCAGCTCGTGGACAGGGGTCGAGCAGTACTTC.

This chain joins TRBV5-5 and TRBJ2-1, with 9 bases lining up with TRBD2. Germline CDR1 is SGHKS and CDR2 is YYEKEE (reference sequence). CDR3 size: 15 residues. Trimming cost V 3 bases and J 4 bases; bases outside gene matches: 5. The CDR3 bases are TGTGCCAGCAGCTCCCCTCTAGCGGGGTACAATGAGCAGTTCTTC. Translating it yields CASSSPLAGYNEQFF.

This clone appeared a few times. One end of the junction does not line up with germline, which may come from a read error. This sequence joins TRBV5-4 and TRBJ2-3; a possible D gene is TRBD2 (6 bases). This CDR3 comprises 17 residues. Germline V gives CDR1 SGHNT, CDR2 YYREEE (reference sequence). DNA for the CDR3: TGCGCCAGCAGCCAAGATAGGACTACCTCAGGCACAGATACGCAGTATTTT. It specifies CASSQDRTTSGTDTQYF.

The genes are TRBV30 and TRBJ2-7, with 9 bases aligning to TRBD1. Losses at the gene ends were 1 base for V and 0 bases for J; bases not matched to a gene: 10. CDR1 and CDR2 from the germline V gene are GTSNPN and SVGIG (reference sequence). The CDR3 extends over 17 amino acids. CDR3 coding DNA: TGTGCCTGGAGTGGACTTACGGGGACAGGGAGCTCCTACGAGCAGTACTTC. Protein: CAWSGLTGTGSSYEQYF.

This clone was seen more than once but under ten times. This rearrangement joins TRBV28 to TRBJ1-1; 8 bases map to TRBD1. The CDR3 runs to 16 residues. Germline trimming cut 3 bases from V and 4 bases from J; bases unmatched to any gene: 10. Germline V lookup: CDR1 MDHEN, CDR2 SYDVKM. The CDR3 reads CASSFPRGQIFTEAFF. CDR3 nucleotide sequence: TGTGCCAGCAGTTTTCCCAGGGGGCAGATTTTCACTGAAGCTTTCTTT. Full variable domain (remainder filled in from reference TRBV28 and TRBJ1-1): DVKVTQSSRYLVKRTGEKVFLECVQDMDHENMFWYRQDPGLGLRLIYFSYDVKMKEKGDIPEGYSVSREKKERFSLILESASTNQTSMYLCASSFPRGQIFTEAFFGQGTRLTVV.

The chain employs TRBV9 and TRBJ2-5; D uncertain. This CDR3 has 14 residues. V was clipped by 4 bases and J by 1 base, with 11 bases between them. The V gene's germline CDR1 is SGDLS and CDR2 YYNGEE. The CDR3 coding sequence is TGTGCCAGCAGCCTCGGGTGGAGCCAAGAGACCCAGTACTTC. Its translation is CASSLGWSQETQYF.

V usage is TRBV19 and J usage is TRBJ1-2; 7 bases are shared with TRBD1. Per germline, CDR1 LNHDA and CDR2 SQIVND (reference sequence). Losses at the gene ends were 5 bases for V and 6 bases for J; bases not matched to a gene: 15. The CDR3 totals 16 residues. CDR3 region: CASSLIMTGLRDGYTF. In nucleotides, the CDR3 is TGTGCCAGTAGTTTGATCATGACAGGGTTGCGGGATGGCTACACCTTC. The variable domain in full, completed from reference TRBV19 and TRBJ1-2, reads DGGITQSPKYLFRKEGQNVTLSCEQNLNHDAMYWYRQDPGQGLRLIYYSQIVNDFQKGDIAEGYSVSREKKESFPLTVTSAQKNPTAFYLCASSLIMTGLRDGYTFGSGTRLTVV.

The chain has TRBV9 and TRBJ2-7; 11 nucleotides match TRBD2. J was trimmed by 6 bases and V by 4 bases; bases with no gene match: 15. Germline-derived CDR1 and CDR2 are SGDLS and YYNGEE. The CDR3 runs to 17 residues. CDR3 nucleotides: TGTGCCAGCAGCCCCCGGAGATCGGGACTAGCGGATCCCGAGCAGTACTTC. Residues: CASSPRRSGLADPEQYF.